The rows below give T cell receptor beta chains drawn from one sample of a study of shared clonotypes between healthy human individuals. Generated by immunoSEQ multiplex PCR, the TCRdb table keeps only in-frame clones and is missing some. This sample carries under 850,000 clones, about 91% of them seen once, and the ten largest clones take around 24%. The sequenced material came from naive CD8+ T cells sorted from blood. Every receptor here comes from a man aged 25-45 years in good health. The CDR3 runs from the conserved cysteine through the conserved F or W. The D gene is left open where the match is weak. For some rows the clone size is stated as once, few or many, or as a class when expanded; others skip it.

j_gene | abundance | v_gene | d_gene | CDR3aa | CDR3nt
TRBJ1-1 | . | TRBV10-2 | . | CASSEAQVNTEAFF | TGCGCCAGCAGTGAGGCTCAGGTGAACACTGAAGCTTTCTTT
TRBJ2-7 | . | TRBV4-1 | TRBD2 | CATSSSGRSYEQYF | TGCGCCACCTCGTCTAGCGGGAGGTCCTACGAGCAGTACTTC
TRBJ2-7 | . | TRBV7-9 | . | CASSLATDYEQYF | TGTGCCAGCAGCTTAGCCACAGACTACGAGCAGTACTTC
TRBJ2-7 | . | TRBV29-1 | . | CSVEKEEPYEQYF | TGCAGCGTTGAGAAGGAGGAACCCTACGAGCAGTACTTC
TRBJ2-7 | . | TRBV10-3 | . | CAISDRTISYEQYF | TGTGCCATCAGTGATAGGACTATCTCCTACGAGCAGTACTTC
TRBJ1-3 | . | TRBV19 | . | CASTAPRAGNTIYF | TGTGCCAGTACCGCCCCCAGAGCTGGAAACACCATATATTTT
TRBJ1-5 | . | TRBV11-2 | . | CASSPLGGNQPQHF | TGTGCCAGCAGCCCCCTGGGAGGGAATCAGCCCCAGCATTTT
TRBJ2-2 | . | TRBV19 | . | CASSYGNTGELFF | TGTGCCAGTAGTTACGGCAACACCGGGGAGCTGTTTTTT
TRBJ2-7 | . | TRBV5-1 | TRBD2 | CASSLGLAGVGEQYF | TGCGCCAGCAGCCTGGGACTAGCGGGAGTGGGCGAGCAGTACTTC
TRBJ1-1 | . | TRBV6-1 | TRBD1 | CASSASTGVNTEAFF | TGTGCCAGCAGTGCATCGACAGGGGTGAACACTGAAGCTTTCTTT
TRBJ1-5 | . | TRBV6-1 | TRBD1 | CASSELSTGARCIF | TGTGCCAGCAGTGAACTGTCGACAGGGGCCCGATGTATTTTT
TRBJ2-5 | once | TRBV9 | . | CASSVYDHDYQETQYF | TGTGCCAGCAGCGTATATGACCATGACTACCAAGAGACCCAGTACTTC
TRBJ1-5 | . | TRBV9 | . | CASSVEGQPYSNQPQHF | TGTGCCAGCAGCGTAGAGGGGCAGCCGTATAGCAATCAGCCCCAGCATTTT
TRBJ2-7 | once | TRBV30 | . | CAWSTGQGYEQYF | TGTGCCTGGAGTACCGGGCAGGGCTACGAGCAGTACTTC
TRBJ2-7 | . | TRBV27 | . | CASSFRGSYEQYF | TGTGCCAGCAGTTTCCGGGGCTCCTACGAGCAGTACTTC
TRBJ2-2 | . | TRBV5-1 | TRBD1 | CASSLGPDRKNTGELFF | TGCGCCAGCAGCTTGGGCCCGGACAGGAAAAACACCGGGGAGCTGTTTTTT